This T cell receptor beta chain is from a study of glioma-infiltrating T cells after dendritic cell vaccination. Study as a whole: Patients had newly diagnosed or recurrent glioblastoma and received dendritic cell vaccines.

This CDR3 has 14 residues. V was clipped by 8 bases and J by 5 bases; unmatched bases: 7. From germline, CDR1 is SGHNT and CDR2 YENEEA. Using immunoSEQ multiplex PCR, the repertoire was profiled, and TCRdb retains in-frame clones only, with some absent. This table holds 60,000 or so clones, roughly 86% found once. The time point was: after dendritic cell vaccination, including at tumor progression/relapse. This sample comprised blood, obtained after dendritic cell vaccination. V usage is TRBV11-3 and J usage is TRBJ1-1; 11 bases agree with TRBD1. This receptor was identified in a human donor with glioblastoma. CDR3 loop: CASRTGGDLTEAFF. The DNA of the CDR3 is TGTGCCAGCCGGACAGGGGGCGATTTAACTGAAGCTTTCTTT.